This T cell receptor (beta chain) was recovered during a study of CXCR3-negative and CXCR3-positive naive CD8 T cells. Each TRB cDNA library was prepared by 5' RACE (with UMI labels). Reprocessing the 5' RACE reads, TCRdb reports a single entry for every CDR3 protein and omits DNA. The sample table sets out approximately 70,000 distinct CDR3 sequences. The CDR3 sequence is 16 residues long. Germline CDR1 and CDR2: LNHDA and SQIVND (reference sequence). The origin of this receptor is a human donor in good health. Some clones in this sample may be carry-over from other donors' samples. Sequenced: naive CXCR3- CD8+ T cells from blood. Subset: CD45RO-CCR7+CD27+CD95- naive CD8+ T cells lacking CXCR3 (TNR3-). The V gene is TRBV19, the J gene TRBJ2-1; TCRdb outputs TRBD2, but without DNA this stays unchecked. The CDR3 region is CASSMFAGGTHNEQFF.